The entry below describes one TCR beta chain. Its antigen target is currently unknown. Base qualities are not provided; no much larger clone lies one nucleotide away. The sample comes from a study of cytomegalovirus exposure and HLA in healthy donors (dated by TCRdb to the late 2010s). With respect to the entire study: According to a later analysis, one platform produced both the approximately 110 validation repertoires and the 550 to 800 repertoires of the first cohort. The aim of the study was to test whether cataloging public T cell receptors could identify signatures of past pathogen exposure. Along with the roughly 670-subject first cohort, a separate validation cohort of around 120 different subjects was used. High-throughput TCR immunosequencing, statistical association of individual TCRs with disease status, and machine learning were combined to predict cytomegalovirus infection status. Overall results and qualifications from the work: The authors suggested that the approach could potentially be generalized to other disease states and immunological phenotypes. Of the cluster scores, roughly 93% were above 0 in a later analysis, which found that TCRs clustered in the first cohort also tended to co-occur in the 130 or so validation repertoires. A later analysis had no HLA typing for the validation cohort, so co-occurrence there was scored across all 110 or so repertoires. In both the original and validation cohorts, the classifier was reported to diagnose cytomegalovirus status with high specificity and sensitivity. A total of around 150 TCR beta chains were listed by the study as associated with cytomegalovirus. A few of the identified cytomegalovirus-associated TCR beta chains were confirmed in vitro to be specific for cytomegalovirus antigens. Most TCR sequences were observed very rarely across donors, whereas some public TCRs were present in many individuals.

Library generation was performed with the immunoSEQ multiplex PCR assay. On the authors' methods: To diagnose cytomegalovirus status from the catalog of TCR beta chain sequences, a statistical classification framework was built. TCRdb took this table from immuneACCESS and kept in-frame rearrangements with V and J called. Such tables lack part of the clones; where checked against another copy, unresolved V genes explain under half of the gap, and the rest is unexplained. The D gene and trimming were derived from the DNA, and the V and J assignments and clone size from that table. The table for this sample lists 50,000 or so clones; 90% to 95% of them were counted only once. The ten largest clones take up around 2.2% of the sample. Separate from the approximately 670-subject first cohort, the validation cohort of 90 to 150 subjects was the group to which the donors belonged. Trimming at the junction amounts to 3 bases on V and 5 bases on J, and the germline ends lie 16 bases apart. Spanning cysteine to phenylalanine, the CDR3 consists of 14 amino acids. Only the CDR3 part of the read is kept: 42 bases, read in frame from the first base. CDR1 and CDR2 are read off the germline V gene as SQVTM and ANQGSEA.

Recombination linked TRBV29-1 to TRBJ1-1, with an unclear D gene assignment. Specimen: PBMCs. This clonotype was sampled from a woman aged 25-40 years in good health and CMV-seronegative. CDR3 loop: CSVDSGRGRTEAFF. DNA sequence: TGCAGCGTTGATTCAGGACGCGGGAGGACTGAAGCTTTCTTT.